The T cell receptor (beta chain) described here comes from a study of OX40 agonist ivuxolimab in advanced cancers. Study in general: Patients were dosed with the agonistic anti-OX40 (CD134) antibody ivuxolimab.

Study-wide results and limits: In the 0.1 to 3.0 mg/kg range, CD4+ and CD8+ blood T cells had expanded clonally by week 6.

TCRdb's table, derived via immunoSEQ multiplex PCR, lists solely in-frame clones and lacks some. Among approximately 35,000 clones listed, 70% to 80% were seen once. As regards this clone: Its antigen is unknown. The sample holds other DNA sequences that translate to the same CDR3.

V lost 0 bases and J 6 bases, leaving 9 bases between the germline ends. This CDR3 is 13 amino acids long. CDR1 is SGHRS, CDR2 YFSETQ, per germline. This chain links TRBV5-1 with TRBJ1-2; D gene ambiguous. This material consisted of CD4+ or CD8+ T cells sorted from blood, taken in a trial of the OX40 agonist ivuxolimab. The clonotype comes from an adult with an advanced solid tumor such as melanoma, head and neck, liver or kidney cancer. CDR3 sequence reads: CASSLGGADGYTF. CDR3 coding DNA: TGCGCCAGCAGCTTGGGAGGTGCGGATGGCTACACCTTC.